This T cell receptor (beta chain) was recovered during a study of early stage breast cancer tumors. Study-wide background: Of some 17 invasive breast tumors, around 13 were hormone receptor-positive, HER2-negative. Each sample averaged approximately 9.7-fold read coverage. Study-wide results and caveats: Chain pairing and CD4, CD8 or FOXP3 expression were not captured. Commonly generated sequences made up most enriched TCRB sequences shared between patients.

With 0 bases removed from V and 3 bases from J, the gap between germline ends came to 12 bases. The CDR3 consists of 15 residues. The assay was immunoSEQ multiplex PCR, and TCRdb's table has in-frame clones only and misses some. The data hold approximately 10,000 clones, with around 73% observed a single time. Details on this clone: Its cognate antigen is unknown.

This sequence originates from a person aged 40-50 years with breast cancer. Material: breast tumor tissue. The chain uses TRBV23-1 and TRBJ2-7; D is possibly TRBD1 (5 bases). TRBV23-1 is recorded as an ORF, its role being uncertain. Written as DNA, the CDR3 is TGCGCCAGCAGTCAATCGGGGCCCAGTATCTACGAGCAGTACTTC. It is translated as CASSQSGPSIYEQYF.